What follows is one T cell receptor (beta chain) and its context. Its antigen remains undetermined. Base qualities are missing; no much larger clone stands one base away. These data come from a study of T cell changes during pregnancy in multiple sclerosis (dated by TCRdb to the late 2010s). Notes on the research overall: The study looked at changes in the T cell repertoire across pregnancy in women with multiple sclerosis.

The CDR3 holds 14 amino acids from the cysteine to the phenylalanine. Only the CDR3 part of the read is kept: 42 bases, read in frame from the first base. The germline V gene encodes CDR1 SQVTM and CDR2 ANQGSEA. V loses 6 bases at its end and J loses 4 bases; junction bases beyond the gene matches: 9. Library construction relied on the immunoSEQ multiplex PCR assay. Here the immuneACCESS table is served through TCRdb, limited to in-frame sequences with V and J called. Missing clones are a known gap in these copies; in checked studies unresolved V genes cover under half, and the rest lacks a known reason. The sample yields about 36,000 clones; about nine tenths were counted once. Jointly, the top ten make up around 0.47% of the sample.

This sequence was found in a female donor in good health, enrolled as a control in a pregnancy study. The rearranged segments are TRBV29-1 and TRBJ1-2, and TRBD1 matches 9 of the central bases. The sequenced sample was CD4+ T cells from peripheral blood mononuclear cells, obtained in the second trimester of pregnancy. Here the CDR3 is given as CSVNRDRDLYGYTF. The DNA sequence follows: TGCAGCGTCAACCGGGACAGGGACCTCTATGGCTACACCTTC.